These T cell receptor beta chains were read from a single sample in a study of shared clonotypes between healthy human individuals. Clones were read by immunoSEQ multiplex PCR, and TCRdb kept only the in-frame ones, dropping some. The sample has 2 million to 2.5 million clones; 90% to 97% are singletons. The sample comprised naive CD4+ T cells sorted from blood. These receptor sequences come from a young man in good health. The CDR3 runs from the conserved cysteine through the conserved F or W. A D gene is named only where the DNA matches it firmly. Clone size is stated in some rows and not others, as once, few, many or a class when expanded.

V: TRBV7-9
D: TRBD2
length: 16
J: TRBJ2-7
size: .
DNA: TGTGCCAGCAGCTTACTCAGCGCGGGGGGACTGTACGAGCAGTACTTC
CDR3: CASSLLSAGGLYEQYF

V: TRBV19
D: TRBD1
length: 13
J: TRBJ1-1
size: .
DNA: TGTGCCAGTAGTGCAAACAGGGGCACTGAAGCTTTCTTT
CDR3: CASSANRGTEAFF

V: TRBV5-1
D: .
length: 16
J: TRBJ2-4
size: .
DNA: TGCGCCAGCAGCGCCAGTAGCGACCAAGCCAAAAACATTCAGTACTTC
CDR3: CASSASSDQAKNIQYF

V: TRBV7-8
D: TRBD2
length: 16
J: TRBJ2-1
size: .
DNA: TGTGCCAGCAGCTTAGTCTCACTAGCGGTCCAGGGGGAGCAGTTCTTC
CDR3: CASSLVSLAVQGEQFF

V: TRBV19
D: TRBD1
length: 15
J: TRBJ1-2
size: once
DNA: TGTGCCAGTAGTCCGAACAATCAGGGGGCGTGGGGCTACACCTTC
CDR3: CASSPNNQGAWGYTF

V: TRBV28
D: .
length: 16
J: TRBJ2-2
size: .
DNA: TGTGCCAGCAGTTCCTACAGTTCGACGGAGAGGGGGGAGCTGTTTTTT
CDR3: CASSSYSSTERGELFF

V: TRBV5-1
D: TRBD2
length: 14
J: TRBJ2-7
size: .
DNA: TGCGCCAGCAGCTTGGGACTAGCGTCCTACGAGCAGTACTTC
CDR3: CASSLGLASYEQYF

V: TRBV7-8
D: .
length: 15
J: TRBJ1-1
size: .
DNA: TGTGCCAGCAGCCCGAGGGACCTTAGGGACACTGAAGCTTTCTTT
CDR3: CASSPRDLRDTEAFF

V: TRBV11-3
D: .
length: 15
J: TRBJ1-4
size: .
DNA: TGTGCCAGCAGCTCCCGAAGGGGGGGGAATGAAAAACTGTTTTTT
CDR3: CASSSRRGGNEKLFF

V: TRBV12-5
D: .
length: 14
J: TRBJ2-1
size: .
DNA: TGTGCTAGTTCGTTAGGGGTGCGGGGCAATGAGCAGTTCTTC
CDR3: CASSLGVRGNEQFF

V: TRBV5-1
D: .
length: 14
J: TRBJ2-5
size: .
DNA: TGCGCCAGCAGCCCAGCCGGGGTGTGGGAGACCCAGTACTTC
CDR3: CASSPAGVWETQYF

V: TRBV5-1
D: .
length: 15
J: TRBJ2-2
size: .
DNA: TGCGCCAGCAGTTCAAACCCGGACCGGTCCGGGGAGCTGTTTTTT
CDR3: CASSSNPDRSGELFF

V: TRBV10-3
D: TRBD2
length: 15
J: TRBJ2-7
size: .
DNA: TGTGCCATCAGTGACAGTGGGAGGGCAACCTACGAGCAGTACTTC
CDR3: CAISDSGRATYEQYF

V: TRBV13
D: .
length: 16
J: TRBJ2-3
size: .
DNA: TGTGCCACTTCCGGTGTAGGCTGGGGAACCACAGATACGCAGTATTTT
CDR3: CATSGVGWGTTDTQYF

V: TRBV5-1
D: TRBD1
length: 14
J: TRBJ1-1
size: .
DNA: TGCGCCAGCAGCTCGCAGGGGGGGAACACTGAAGCTTTCTTT
CDR3: CASSSQGGNTEAFF

V: TRBV7-9
D: .
length: 15
J: TRBJ1-2
size: .
DNA: TGTGCCAGCAGCTTAGATTGGTCTGGTGCCTATGGCTACACCTTC
CDR3: CASSLDWSGAYGYTF

V: TRBV28
D: .
length: 14
J: TRBJ1-2
size: .
DNA: TGTGCCAGCAGTTTTTCATTGAGCTCTATTGGCTACACCTTC
CDR3: CASSFSLSSIGYTF

V: TRBV29-1
D: TRBD1
length: 13
J: TRBJ2-1
size: once
DNA: TGCAGCGGTCGACAGGGGGCGCAAAATGAGCAGTTCTTC
CDR3: CSGRQGAQNEQFF

V: TRBV4-2
D: TRBD1
length: 16
J: TRBJ2-6
size: .
DNA: TGTGCCAGCACCACAGGGGCACTCTCTGGGGCCAACGTCCTGACTTTC
CDR3: CASTTGALSGANVLTF

V: TRBV27
D: .
length: 13
J: TRBJ2-7
size: .
DNA: TGTGCCAGCGGGGCCATTTACTCCTACGAGCAGTACTTC
CDR3: CASGAIYSYEQYF

V: TRBV5-1
D: TRBD2
length: 16
J: TRBJ2-7
size: .
DNA: TGCGCCAGCAGCTTCCGGACTAGCGGGGGGCCGTACGAGCAGTACTTC
CDR3: CASSFRTSGGPYEQYF

V: TRBV5-1
D: TRBD1
length: 15
J: TRBJ1-6
size: .
DNA: TGCGCCAGCAGCTTGACGGACAGGGCGGCTCCACCCCTCCACTTT
CDR3: CASSLTDRAAPPLHF

V: TRBV2
D: .
length: 15
J: TRBJ1-4
size: .
DNA: TGTGCCAGCAGTGCGGGTGGAGGTCCTAATGAAAAACTGTTTTTT
CDR3: CASSAGGGPNEKLFF

V: TRBV11-3
D: .
length: 14
J: TRBJ1-1
size: .
DNA: TGTGCCAGCAGCTTAGGACAGCATCACACTGAAGCTTTCTTT
CDR3: CASSLGQHHTEAFF

V: TRBV5-1
D: TRBD1
length: 16
J: TRBJ2-6
size: .
DNA: TGCGCCAGCAGCCAGGGACAGGGTGGTGGGGCCAACGTCCTGACTTTC
CDR3: CASSQGQGGGANVLTF

V: TRBV6-1
D: .
length: 15
J: TRBJ2-3
size: .
DNA: TGTGCCAGCAGGGGATGGACAGCAAGCACAGATACGCAGTATTTT
CDR3: CASRGWTASTDTQYF

V: TRBV9
D: TRBD2
length: 19
J: TRBJ2-6
size: .
DNA: TGTGCCAGCAGCCCCCACCCCGCGGGAGGGGTAACTGGGGCCAACGTCCTGACTTTC
CDR3: CASSPHPAGGVTGANVLTF

V: TRBV5-1
D: .
length: 14
J: TRBJ2-7
size: .
DNA: TGCGCCAGCAGCTTGGTATGGGGGACCTACGAGCAGTACTTC
CDR3: CASSLVWGTYEQYF

V: TRBV18
D: .
length: 17
J: TRBJ1-5
size: .
DNA: TGTGCCAGCTCACCCGACAGTATAAGACGGGGCAATCAGCCCCAGCATTTT
CDR3: CASSPDSIRRGNQPQHF

V: TRBV5-1
D: .
length: 14
J: TRBJ2-2
size: .
DNA: TGCGCCAGCAGCCCACCCGGGAACACCGGGGAGCTGTTTTTT
CDR3: CASSPPGNTGELFF

V: TRBV5-1
D: .
length: 13
J: TRBJ2-5
size: .
DNA: TGCGCCAGCAGCCGGACACCCGGAGAGACCCAGTACTTC
CDR3: CASSRTPGETQYF

V: TRBV6-6
D: .
length: 14
J: TRBJ2-7
size: .
DNA: TGTGCCAGCACTAGGGTCCCAGGGTACTACGAGCAGTACTTC
CDR3: CASTRVPGYYEQYF